This T cell receptor beta chain was sequenced for a study of T cells in Graves' hyperthyroidism and ophthalmopathy. The study's findings and limits: Stable hyperthyroidism was separated from ophthalmopathy by a model based on 13 V-J features. The majority of expanded thyroid clonotypes above 0.001 also appeared in blood.

Concerning this clonotype: As yet, its antigen is unknown.

PBMCs were derived from about 10 ml fresh peripheral blood. Amplification yielded TCR beta CDR3 regions, with RNA transcripts as the source. The TCR CDR3 was amplified in a first-round RT-PCR using the HTBI primer set. TCRdb reanalysed the multiplex PCR reads using MiXCR and keeps one entry per CDR3 protein. The repertoire includes 500,000 to 600,000 distinct CDR3 sequences, about a sixth of them detected once, and more than 15% sits in the top ten. Germline V gives CDR1 LGHDT, CDR2 YNNKEL (reference sequence). The J segment lost 4 bases and the V segment lost 6 bases, leaving 10 bases of the junction unmatched. CDR3 length: 17 residues.

The V gene is TRBV3-1, the J gene TRBJ1-5; TRBD1 matches 12 bases. This TCR came from a woman aged 18 to 35 with Graves' hyperthyroidism. Sequenced input: blood. The CDR3 DNA is TGTGCCAGCAGTGGAGTGGTGGGACAGGGGGCAAATCAGCCCCAGCATTTT. It specifies CASSGVVGQGANQPQHF.